Below are 5 T cell receptor beta chains sequenced from a single sample in a study of response to subunit inactivated influenza vaccine. Each CDR3 protein gets one entry after TCRdb re-called the RT-PCR reads with MiXCR. The sample gives around 480,000 distinct CDR3 sequences, about 15% of which show up once; less than 4% is in the top ten. This specimen was CD4+ T cells sorted from PBMCs, taken less than 25 months after vaccination. These receptors came from a man aged 50 to 69 who received an inactivated influenza vaccine.

V usage is TRBV11-2 and J usage is TRBJ2-5; TRBD2 might be the D (5 bases). This CDR3 region has 15 residues. Trimming cost V 5 bases and J 4 bases, with 17 bases left between them. CDR1 is SGHAT, CDR2 FQNNGV, per germline. The CDR3 loop is CASSPPRGFAETQYF. The DNA for the CDR3 is TGTGCCAGCAGCCCTCCCAGAGGGTTTGCAGAGACCCAGTACTTC.

CDR3 DNA sequence: TGTGCCAGCAGCCCAGGTGCGGGTTGGACAGATACGCAGTATTTT. This encodes CASSPGAGWTDTQYF. The chain joins TRBV7-9 to TRBJ2-3, with D possibly matching TRBD2 (5 bases). The V end lost 5 bases, the J end lost 3 bases, and 15 bases lay between the germline ends. Germline V CDR1 and CDR2: SEHNR, FQNEAQ (reference sequence). CDR3 length: 15 residues.

This clonotype was observed a handful of times. The chain combines TRBV6-1 with TRBJ1-1, with 9 bases fitting TRBD1. The germline V gene has CDR1 MNHNS and CDR2 SASEGT. The V and J ends lost 6 bases and 5 bases, in that order; junction bases with no gene match: 10. The CDR3 has 15 residues. Written as DNA, the CDR3 is TGTGCCAGCAGGGAGATGCTGGACAGGGGTACTGAAGCTTTCTTT. Protein: CASREMLDRGTEAFF.

This clonotype was seen ten or more times. The rearrangement joins TRBV29-1 to TRBJ2-3, with D unclear. CDR1 and CDR2 from the germline V gene are SQVTM and ANQGSEA. Trimming pared 7 bases from V and 4 bases from J, leaving 21 bases between. This CDR3 contains 15 residues. The CDR3: CSANGGARASDTQYF. As DNA, the CDR3 is TGCAGCGCAAACGGCGGCGCAAGGGCCTCAGATACGCAGTATTTT.

The CDR3, as DNA: TGTGCCAGCAATAGGGGAGGGGGCGAAAAACTGTTTTTT. It translates to CASNRGGGEKLFF. The chain employs TRBV12-3 or TRBV12-4 and TRBJ1-4; TRBD1 aligns across 7 bases. This CDR3 spans 13 amino acids. V dropped 7 bases and J dropped 8; count of bases not matched to a gene: 7.